This TCR beta chain was recorded in a study of neurological immune-mediated disorders. This clonotype was seen many times. Its antigen is not known. Germline assignment: CDR1 DFQATT and CDR2 SNEGSKA (reference sequence). V was clipped by 6 bases and J by 4 bases, with 21 bases between them. The CDR3 is 15 amino acids. Each sequencing run yielded over 180 million TCR-beta sequences from 15-18 subjects. From the 5' RACE reads, TCRdb called clonotypes with MiXCR, one entry per CDR3 protein. The sample holds about 50,000 distinct CDR3 sequences; under 2% are singletons and the top ten take roughly 2%. General observations from the study: In multiple sclerosis patients, the repertoire cluster was unrelated to clinical or MRI findings.

The receptor was derived from a woman aged 40 to 50 with multiple sclerosis. This rearrangement joins TRBV20-1 to TRBJ2-5; D is perhaps TRBD2 (6 bases). Sequenced: PBMCs. In DNA form, the CDR3 reads TGCAGTGCCTTTTTGTCTGGGAGGCAGGTAGAGACCCAGTACTTC. Residues: CSAFLSGRQVETQYF.